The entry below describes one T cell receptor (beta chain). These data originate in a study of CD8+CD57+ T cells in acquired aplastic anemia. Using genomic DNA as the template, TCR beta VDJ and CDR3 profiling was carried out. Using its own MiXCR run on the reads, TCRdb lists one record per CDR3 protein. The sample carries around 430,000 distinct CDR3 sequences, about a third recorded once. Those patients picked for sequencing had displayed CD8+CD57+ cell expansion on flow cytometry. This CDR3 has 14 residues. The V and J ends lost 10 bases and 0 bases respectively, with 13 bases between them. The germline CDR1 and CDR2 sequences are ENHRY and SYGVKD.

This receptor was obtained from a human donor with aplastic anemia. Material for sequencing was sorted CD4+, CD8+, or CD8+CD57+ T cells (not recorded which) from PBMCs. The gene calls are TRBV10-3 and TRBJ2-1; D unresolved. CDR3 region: CASGWGNSYNEQFF. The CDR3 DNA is TGTGCCAGCGGTTGGGGAAACTCCTACAATGAGCAGTTCTTC.